Following are 5 T cell receptor beta chains from one sample sequenced in a study of T cell repertoires in cytomegalovirus infection. TCRdb ran MiXCR on the reads and lists one entry per CDR3 protein. The repertoire has about 140,000 distinct CDR3 sequences, about 6.5% of them found once; the top ten carry approximately 18%. The sample was PBMCs. These receptors originate from a human donor in good health (CMV status not recorded). Some clones in this sample may be carry-over from other donors' samples.

The genes are TRBV9 and TRBJ1-1; tentatively, D is TRBD1 (5 bases). V lost 4 bases, J lost 7 bases, and 17 bases lay in between. Germline CDR1 reads SGDLS; CDR2 reads YYNGEE. The length of the CDR3 is 14 residues. The CDR3 DNA reads as TGTGCCAGCAGCTCGGGCAGGGAGGGGCTTGAAGCTTTCTTT. Protein product: CASSSGREGLEAFF.

This clonotype was seen repeatedly, ten times or more. The chain has TRBV29-1 and TRBJ1-1; D gene ambiguous. Germline CDR1 and CDR2: SQVTM and ANQGSEA. With 2 bases removed from V and 4 bases from J, the gap between germline ends came to 11 bases. The length of the CDR3 is 13 residues. The DNA for the CDR3 is TGCAGCGTTGAAACAGTTCTTACCACTGAAGCTTTCTTT. As protein: CSVETVLTTEAFF.

This clonotype was detected ten times or more. The chain carries TRBV7-8 and TRBJ2-3; D is unclear. The CDR3 has 15 residues. The germline V gene has CDR1 SGHVS and CDR2 FQNEAQ. Trimming removed 1 base at V and 2 bases at J, with 10 bases between. The CDR3 spells CASSLESRSTDTQYF. The CDR3 nucleotides are TGTGCCAGCAGCTTAGAATCTCGTTCCACAGATACGCAGTATTTT.

V usage is TRBV10-3 and J usage is TRBJ1-2; 7 positions match TRBD1. CDR1 and CDR2 from the germline V gene are ENHRY and SYGVKD. J lost 0 bases, V lost 0 bases, and 4 bases had no gene match. The CDR3 totals 16 residues. CDR3 protein: CAISESRDSTNYGYTF. For the CDR3, the DNA is TGTGCCATCAGTGAGTCGCGGGACAGTACTAACTATGGCTACACCTTC.

In this sample, this clonotype turned up many times. The V and J genes are TRBV2 and TRBJ1-2; weak D call: TRBD1 (5 bases). The CDR3 sequence is 12 residues long. Per germline, CDR1 SNHLY and CDR2 FYNNEI. Trimming left V 2 bases short and J 5 bases short, with 6 bases between. This chain's CDR3 is CASSERTYGYTF. In DNA form, the CDR3 reads TGTGCCAGCAGTGAACGGACATATGGCTACACCTTC.